The T cell receptor beta chain under discussion was sequenced for a study of spatial heterogeneity in lung cancer. Study context: Within raw reads, each unique TCR and UMI combination appeared on average more than ten times.

As regards this clonotype: Its specificity is unknown.

Sample time point: sample taken at primary tumor resection. The study sequenced unsorted whole RNA from tumor, nontumor lung or frozen PBMC. The study, taken as a whole, reports: Blood carried ubiquitous expanded tumor TCRs more at resection than follow-up.

This CDR3 spans 15 amino acids. Germline CDR1 SQVTM, CDR2 ANQGSEA. Losses at the gene ends were 4 bases for V and 4 bases for J; bases not matched to a gene: 9. A unique molecular identifier was carried by every single TCR cDNA molecule. TCRdb reanalysed the 5' RACE reads using MiXCR and keeps one entry per CDR3 protein. The table has 90,000 to 95,000 distinct CDR3 sequences, roughly 12% seen once. The chain combines TRBV29-1 with TRBJ1-2, with 10 bases lining up with TRBD1. The source of this sequence is a male donor with early-stage non-small cell lung cancer. The sample in question was PBMCs, obtained at surgery. The CDR3 DNA sequence: TGCAGCGTTGGCAAAGGGACAGGGGAAGTCTATGGCTACACCTTC. As protein: CSVGKGTGEVYGYTF.